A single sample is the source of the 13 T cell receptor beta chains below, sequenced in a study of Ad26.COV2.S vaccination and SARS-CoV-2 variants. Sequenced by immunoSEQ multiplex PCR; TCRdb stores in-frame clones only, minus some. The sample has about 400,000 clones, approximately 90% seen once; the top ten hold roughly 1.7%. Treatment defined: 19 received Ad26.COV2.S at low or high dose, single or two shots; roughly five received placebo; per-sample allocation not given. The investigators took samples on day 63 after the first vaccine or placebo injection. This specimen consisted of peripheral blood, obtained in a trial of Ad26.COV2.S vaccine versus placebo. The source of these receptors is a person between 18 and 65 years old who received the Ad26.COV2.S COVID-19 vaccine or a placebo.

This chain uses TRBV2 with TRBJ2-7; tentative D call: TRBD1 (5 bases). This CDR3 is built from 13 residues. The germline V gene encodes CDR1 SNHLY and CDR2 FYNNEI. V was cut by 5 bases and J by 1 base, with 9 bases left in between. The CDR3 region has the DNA TGTGCCAGCAGTTTAGACAGATCCTACGAGCAGTACTTC. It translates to CASSLDRSYEQYF.

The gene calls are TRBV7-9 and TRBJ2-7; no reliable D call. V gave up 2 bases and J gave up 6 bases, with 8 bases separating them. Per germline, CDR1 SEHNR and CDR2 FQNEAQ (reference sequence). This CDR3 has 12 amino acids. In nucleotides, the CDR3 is TGTGCCAGCAGCTTATCCCCCCTCGAGCAGTACTTC. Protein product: CASSLSPLEQYF.

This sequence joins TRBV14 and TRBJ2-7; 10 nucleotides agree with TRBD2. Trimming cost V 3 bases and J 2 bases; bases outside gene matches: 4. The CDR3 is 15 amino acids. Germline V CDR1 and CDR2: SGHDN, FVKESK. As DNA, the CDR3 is TGTGCCAGCAGCCATGTAGCGGGGGGCGCCTACGAGCAGTACTTC. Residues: CASSHVAGGAYEQYF.

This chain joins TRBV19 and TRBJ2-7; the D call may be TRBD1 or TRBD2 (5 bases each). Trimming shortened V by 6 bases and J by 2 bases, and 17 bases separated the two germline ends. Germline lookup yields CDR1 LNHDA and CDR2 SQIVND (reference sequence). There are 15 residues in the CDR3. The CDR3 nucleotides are TGTGCCAGTAGCTTTTCTGGGGGACCTACCTACGAGCAGTACTTC. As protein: CASSFSGGPTYEQYF.

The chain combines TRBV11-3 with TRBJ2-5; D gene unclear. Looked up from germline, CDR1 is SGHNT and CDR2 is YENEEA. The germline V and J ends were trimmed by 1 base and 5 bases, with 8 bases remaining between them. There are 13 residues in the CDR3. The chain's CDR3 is CASSLGSEETQYF. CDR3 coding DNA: TGTGCCAGCAGCTTAGGATCAGAGGAGACCCAGTACTTC.

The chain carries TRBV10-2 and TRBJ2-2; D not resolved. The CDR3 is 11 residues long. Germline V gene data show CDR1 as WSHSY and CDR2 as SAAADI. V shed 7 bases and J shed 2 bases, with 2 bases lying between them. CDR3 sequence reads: CASKNTGELFF. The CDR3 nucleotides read TGCGCCAGCAAAAACACCGGGGAGCTGTTTTTT.

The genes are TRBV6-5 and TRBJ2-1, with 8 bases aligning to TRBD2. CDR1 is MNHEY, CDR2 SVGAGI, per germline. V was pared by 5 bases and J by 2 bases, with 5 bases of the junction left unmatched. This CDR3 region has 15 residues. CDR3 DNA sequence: TGTGCCAGCAGTCTCAGCGGGGGACCCTACAATGAGCAGTTCTTC. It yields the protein CASSLSGGPYNEQFF.

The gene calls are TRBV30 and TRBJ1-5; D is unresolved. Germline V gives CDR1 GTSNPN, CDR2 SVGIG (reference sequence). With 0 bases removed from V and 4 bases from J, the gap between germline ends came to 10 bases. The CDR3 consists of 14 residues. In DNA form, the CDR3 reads TGTGCCTGGAGTGTCGGGAACGGAAATCAGCCCCAGCATTTT. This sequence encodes CAWSVGNGNQPQHF.

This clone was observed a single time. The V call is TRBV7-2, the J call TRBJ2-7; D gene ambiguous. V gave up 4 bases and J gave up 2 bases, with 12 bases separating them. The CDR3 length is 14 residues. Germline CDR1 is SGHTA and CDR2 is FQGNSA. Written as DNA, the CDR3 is TGTGCCAGCAGCTCCAGAGATGGCCCCTACGAGCAGTACTTC. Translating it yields CASSSRDGPYEQYF. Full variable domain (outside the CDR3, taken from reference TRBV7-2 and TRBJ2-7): GAGVSQSPSNKVTEKGKDVELRCDPISGHTALYWYRQSLGQGLEFLIYFQGNSAPDKSGLPSDRFSAERTGGSVSTLTIQRTQQEDSAVYLCASSSRDGPYEQYFGPGTRLTVT.

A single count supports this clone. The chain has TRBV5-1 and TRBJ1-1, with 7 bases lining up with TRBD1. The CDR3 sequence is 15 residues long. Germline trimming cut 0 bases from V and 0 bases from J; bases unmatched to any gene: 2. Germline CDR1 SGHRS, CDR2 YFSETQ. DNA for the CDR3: TGCGCCAGCAGCTTGGGGACAGGCATGAACACTGAAGCTTTCTTT. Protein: CASSLGTGMNTEAFF. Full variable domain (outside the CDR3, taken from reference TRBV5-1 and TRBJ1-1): KAGVTQTPRYLIKTRGQQVTLSCSPISGHRSVSWYQQTPGQGLQFLFEYFSETQRNKGNFPGRFSGRQFSNSRSEMNVSTLELGDSALYLCASSLGTGMNTEAFFGQGTRLTVV.

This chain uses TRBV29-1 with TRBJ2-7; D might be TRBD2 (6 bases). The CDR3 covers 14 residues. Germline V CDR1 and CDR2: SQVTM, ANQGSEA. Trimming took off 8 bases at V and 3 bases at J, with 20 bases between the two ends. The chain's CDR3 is CSIISTRGGYEQYF. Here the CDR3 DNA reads TGCAGCATTATCTCGACCCGGGGAGGCTACGAGCAGTACTTC.

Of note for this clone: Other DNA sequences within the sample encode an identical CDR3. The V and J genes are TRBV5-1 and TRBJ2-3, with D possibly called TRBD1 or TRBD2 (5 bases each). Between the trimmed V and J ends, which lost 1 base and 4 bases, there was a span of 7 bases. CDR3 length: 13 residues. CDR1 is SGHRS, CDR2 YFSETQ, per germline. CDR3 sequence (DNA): TGCGCCAGCAGCTTGTCGGGACCAGATACGCAGTATTTT. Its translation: CASSLSGPDTQYF. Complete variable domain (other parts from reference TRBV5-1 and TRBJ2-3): KAGVTQTPRYLIKTRGQQVTLSCSPISGHRSVSWYQQTPGQGLQFLFEYFSETQRNKGNFPGRFSGRQFSNSRSEMNVSTLELGDSALYLCASSLSGPDTQYFGPGTRLTVL.

CDR3 in DNA: TGTGCCAGCAGCTTAGTATCAGGGGCGATTCAGCCCCAGCATTTT. It is translated as CASSLVSGAIQPQHF. J is TRBJ1-5 and V is TRBV7-2; tentatively, D is TRBD1 (6 bases). CDR1 and CDR2 (germline): SGHTA, FQGNSA. The CDR3 has 15 amino acids. Trimming pared 1 base from V and 6 bases from J, leaving 13 bases between.